These T cell receptor beta chains were read from a single sample in a study of blood T cell repertoires in COVID-19. Sequenced by immunoSEQ multiplex PCR; TCRdb stores in-frame clones only, minus some. The table has 60,000 to 70,000 clones, roughly 84% seen once. Sequencing used peripheral blood. Receptors originate from a man in his fifties or sixties with active COVID-19. CDR3s include the opening cysteine and the closing phenylalanine or tryptophan. Fields, in order: V gene, D gene, clone size, CDR3 length, J gene, CDR3 DNA, CDR3 protein. The D gene is left open where the match is weak. The size entry is marked missing in some rows and otherwise reads once, few, many or a size class.

V: TRBV19
D: .
size: .
length: 13
J: TRBJ1-1
DNA: TGTGCCAGTAGCCAGGGGCTGAACACTGAAGCTTTCTTT
CDR3: CASSQGLNTEAFF

V: TRBV6-2/TRBV6-3
D: TRBD1
size: .
length: 18
J: TRBJ1-5
DNA: TGTGCCAGCAGTTACAATTCCAGGACAGGCTATAGCAATCAGCCCCAGCATTTT
CDR3: CASSYNSRTGYSNQPQHF

V: TRBV19
D: .
size: .
length: 14
J: TRBJ1-5
DNA: TGTGCCAGTAGTATATCGAGTAGCAATCAGCCCCAGCATTTT
CDR3: CASSISSSNQPQHF

V: TRBV7-9
D: TRBD1
size: .
length: 14
J: TRBJ2-1
DNA: TGTGCCAGCAGCCCTGAACAGGGGTTCCAGGGGCAGTTCTTC
CDR3: CASSPEQGFQGQFF

V: TRBV6-6
D: .
size: .
length: 11
J: TRBJ2-2
DNA: TGTGCCAGCGACAGCACCGGGGAGCTGTTTTTT
CDR3: CASDSTGELFF

V: TRBV7-2
D: .
size: .
length: 13
J: TRBJ2-2
DNA: TGTGCCAGCAGCTTCTCAACTACCGGGGAGCTGTTTTTT
CDR3: CASSFSTTGELFF

V: TRBV27
D: TRBD1
size: once
length: 16
J: TRBJ1-2
DNA: TGTGCCAGCAGGGGGGAAGGGACAGCCTCGTTCGGTGGCTACACCTTC
CDR3: CASRGEGTASFGGYTF

V: TRBV27
D: TRBD2
size: once
length: 14
J: TRBJ2-7
DNA: TGTGCCAGCAGGGTCGGGGGGGTCTCCTACGAGCAGTACTTC
CDR3: CASRVGGVSYEQYF

V: TRBV19
D: .
size: .
length: 13
J: TRBJ2-1
DNA: TGTGCCACTAGGAGGACAGTAAGCAATGAGCAGTTCTTC
CDR3: CATRRTVSNEQFF

V: TRBV19
D: .
size: .
length: 14
J: TRBJ1-5
DNA: TGTGCCAGTAGTATTGGGGGGAGTAGTCAGCCCCAGCATTTT
CDR3: CASSIGGSSQPQHF

V: TRBV2
D: .
size: once
length: 14
J: TRBJ1-5
DNA: TGTGCCAGCAGTGCCCAGGGTAGCAATCAGCCCCAGCATTTT
CDR3: CASSAQGSNQPQHF

V: TRBV18
D: .
size: .
length: 15
J: TRBJ2-7
DNA: TGTGCCAGCTCACCAGGGTCGGGGTCGGGATACGAGCAGTACTTC
CDR3: CASSPGSGSGYEQYF

V: TRBV18
D: TRBD2
size: .
length: 17
J: TRBJ2-5
DNA: TGTGCCAGCTCACCACCGGGTCGGCTAGCGGGAGAGGAGACCCAGTACTTC
CDR3: CASSPPGRLAGEETQYF

V: TRBV2
D: .
size: once
length: 13
J: TRBJ1-2
DNA: TGTGCCAGCAGAGAGACAGAGCTCTATGGCTACACCTTC
CDR3: CASRETELYGYTF

V: TRBV2
D: .
size: .
length: 15
J: TRBJ2-7
DNA: TGTGCCAGCACCCCGTGGGGGGGGGACACCTACGAGCAGTACTTC
CDR3: CASTPWGGDTYEQYF

V: TRBV2
D: TRBD2
size: once
length: 15
J: TRBJ2-1
DNA: TGTGCCAGCACCGAGCGGCTAGCGGGTTACAATGAGCAGTTCTTC
CDR3: CASTERLAGYNEQFF

V: TRBV6-1
D: .
size: once
length: 16
J: TRBJ1-2
DNA: TGTGCCAGCAGTGAAGGAGGCGAGGGGGACGTCTATGGCTACACCTTC
CDR3: CASSEGGEGDVYGYTF

V: TRBV10-3
D: .
size: once
length: 15
J: TRBJ1-3
DNA: TGTGCCATCGGTGCGGACGGGAGCTCTGGAAACACCATATATTTT
CDR3: CAIGADGSSGNTIYF

V: TRBV6-6
D: TRBD2
size: .
length: 15
J: TRBJ2-2
DNA: TGTGCCAGCAGTACGGGGGGAAGGGACACCGGGGAGCTGTTTTTT
CDR3: CASSTGGRDTGELFF

V: TRBV7-6
D: TRBD1
size: .
length: 15
J: TRBJ2-4
DNA: TGTGCCAGCAGCTTAGGACTCCCGGGACAGAACATTCAGTACTTC
CDR3: CASSLGLPGQNIQYF

V: TRBV3-1/TRBV3-2
D: .
size: few
length: 12
J: TRBJ2-3
DNA: TGTGCCAGCATTAACCGGAGGGATACGCAGTATTTT
CDR3: CASINRRDTQYF

V: TRBV15
D: .
size: .
length: 17
J: TRBJ1-2
DNA: TGTGCCACCAGCAGAACTATTATGGGGCCTGGAGAGTATGGCTACACCTTC
CDR3: CATSRTIMGPGEYGYTF

V: TRBV12-3/TRBV12-4
D: .
size: .
length: 11
J: TRBJ1-1
DNA: TGTGCCAGCAGCCACGGGTTGTCAGCTTTCTTT
CDR3: CASSHGLSAFF

V: TRBV19
D: .
size: .
length: 17
J: TRBJ1-1
DNA: TGTGCCAGTAGTATAGGGACAGCCCTCACCCAGAACACTGAAGCTTTCTTT
CDR3: CASSIGTALTQNTEAFF

V: TRBV6-6
D: .
size: .
length: 11
J: TRBJ1-4
DNA: TGTGCCAGCTCTACAGGAGATAAACTGTTTTTT
CDR3: CASSTGDKLFF

V: TRBV6-5
D: .
size: once
length: 12
J: TRBJ2-7
DNA: TGTGCCAGCACCTCACAGGTTTACGAGCAGTACTTC
CDR3: CASTSQVYEQYF

V: TRBV2
D: TRBD1
size: .
length: 17
J: TRBJ2-1
DNA: TGTGCCAGCAGTGAAGCCAATCTTCCAGGGGGCTACAATGAGCAGTTCTTC
CDR3: CASSEANLPGGYNEQFF

V: TRBV19
D: TRBD1
size: .
length: 14
J: TRBJ1-1
DNA: TGTGCCAGTGGGCCAGGGGGCAAGATTGGTGAAGCTTTCTTT
CDR3: CASGPGGKIGEAFF

V: TRBV5-1
D: TRBD1
size: .
length: 15
J: TRBJ2-6
DNA: TGCGCCAGCAGCGCCGACAGGGTTGGGGCCAACGTCCTGACTTTC
CDR3: CASSADRVGANVLTF

V: TRBV10-1
D: .
size: .
length: 16
J: TRBJ2-7
DNA: TGCGCCAGCAGTCCCTGGAGGGCAGGGGGATCCTACGAGCAGTACTTC
CDR3: CASSPWRAGGSYEQYF

V: TRBV6-6
D: .
size: once
length: 16
J: TRBJ1-5
DNA: TGTGCCAGCACCCTTGGACAGTCCAATAGCAATCAGCCCCAGCATTTT
CDR3: CASTLGQSNSNQPQHF

V: TRBV13
D: .
size: once
length: 14
J: TRBJ1-4
DNA: TGTGCCAGCAGCCAAAGGGGCGCTAATGAAAAACTGTTTTTT
CDR3: CASSQRGANEKLFF

V: TRBV6-5
D: .
size: .
length: 10
J: TRBJ2-1
DNA: TGTGCCAGCATATCCAATGAGCAGTTCTTC
CDR3: CASISNEQFF

V: TRBV19
D: TRBD1
size: .
length: 13
J: TRBJ2-7
DNA: TGTGCCAGTAGTGACGGGACAGTCTACGAGCAGTACTTC
CDR3: CASSDGTVYEQYF

V: TRBV7-2
D: .
size: .
length: 17
J: TRBJ1-1
DNA: TGTGCCAGCAGCTTAGCCACAGCATGGATGATGAACACTGAAGCTTTCTTT
CDR3: CASSLATAWMMNTEAFF

V: TRBV11-2
D: TRBD1
size: .
length: 16
J: TRBJ1-2
DNA: TGTGCCAGCAGCCCTAGAACCTCGGACAGGGGGCTCGGCTACACCTTC
CDR3: CASSPRTSDRGLGYTF

V: TRBV12-5
D: .
size: .
length: 14
J: TRBJ1-5
DNA: TGTGCTAGTGGTTTCGGACAGAGCAATCAGCCCCAGCATTTT
CDR3: CASGFGQSNQPQHF

V: TRBV5-1
D: .
size: .
length: 14
J: TRBJ2-7
DNA: TGCGCCAGCAGCTTGGGCGTGAGCTCCTACGAGCAGTACTTC
CDR3: CASSLGVSSYEQYF

V: TRBV30
D: .
size: once
length: 12
J: TRBJ1-6
DNA: TGTGCCTGGAGCACTAATAATTCACCCCTCCACTTT
CDR3: CAWSTNNSPLHF

V: TRBV29-1
D: TRBD1
size: once
length: 14
J: TRBJ2-1
DNA: TGCAGCACAGCGGCCAGGACAGGCCCCTTTGAGCAGTTCTTC
CDR3: CSTAARTGPFEQFF

V: TRBV24-1
D: TRBD1
size: .
length: 15
J: TRBJ2-5
DNA: TGTGCCACCAGTGATGCCACAGGGGGCGGGGAGACCCAGTACTTC
CDR3: CATSDATGGGETQYF